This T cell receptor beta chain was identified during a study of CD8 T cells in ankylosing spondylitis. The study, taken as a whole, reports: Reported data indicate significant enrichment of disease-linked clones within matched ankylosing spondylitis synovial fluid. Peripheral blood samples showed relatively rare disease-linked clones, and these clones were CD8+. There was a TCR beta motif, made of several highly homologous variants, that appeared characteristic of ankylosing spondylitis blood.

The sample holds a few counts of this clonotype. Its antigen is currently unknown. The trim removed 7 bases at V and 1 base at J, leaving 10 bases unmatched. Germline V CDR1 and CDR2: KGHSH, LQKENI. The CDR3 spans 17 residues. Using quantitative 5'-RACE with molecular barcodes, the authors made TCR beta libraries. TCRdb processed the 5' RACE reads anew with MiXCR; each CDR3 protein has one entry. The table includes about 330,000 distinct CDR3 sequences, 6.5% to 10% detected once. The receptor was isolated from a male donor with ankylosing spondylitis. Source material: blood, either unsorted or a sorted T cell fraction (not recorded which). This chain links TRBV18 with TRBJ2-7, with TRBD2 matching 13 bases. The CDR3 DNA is TGTGCCAGCTTCATTTGGTCGGGACTAGCGGGATCCTACGAGCAGTACTTC. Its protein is CASFIWSGLAGSYEQYF.